This TCR beta chain was recovered during a study of cytomegalovirus exposure and HLA in healthy donors. Study results and caveats: About 87% or about 30% of the time was how often most TCR beta V segments were productive, according to an earlier analysis. The classifier reportedly diagnosed cytomegalovirus status with high sensitivity and specificity. Through in vitro validation, three CMV-associated chains were shown to be specific for CMV antigens.

CDR3 length equals 14 residues. Trimming removed 0 bases from V and 6 bases from J, with 11 bases in between. Germline loops: CDR1 SNHLY, CDR2 FYNNEI. The PCR made use of 60 Vbeta and 13 Jbeta primers. Libraries were prepared by immunoSEQ multiplex PCR; TCRdb keeps only in-frame clonotypes and omits some of them. The repertoire holds 100,000 or so clones, with 60% to 85% as singletons. This clone was counted only a few times. What it binds is not known. The receptor was derived from a female donor in good health and CMV-seronegative. The chain is built from TRBV2 and TRBJ1-1; weak D call: TRBD1 (5 bases). Sequenced sample: PBMCs. The CDR3 is CASSEARGRPEAFF. The CDR3 bases are TGTGCCAGCAGTGAAGCGCGGGGACGGCCTGAAGCTTTCTTT. Combining the CDR3 with reference TRBV2 and TRBJ1-1 gives the whole variable domain EPEVTQTPSHQVTQMGQEVILRCVPISNHLYFYWYRQILGQKVEFLVSFYNNEISEKSEIFDDQFSVERPDGSNFTLKIRSTKLEDSAMYFCASSEARGRPEAFFGQGTRLTVV.